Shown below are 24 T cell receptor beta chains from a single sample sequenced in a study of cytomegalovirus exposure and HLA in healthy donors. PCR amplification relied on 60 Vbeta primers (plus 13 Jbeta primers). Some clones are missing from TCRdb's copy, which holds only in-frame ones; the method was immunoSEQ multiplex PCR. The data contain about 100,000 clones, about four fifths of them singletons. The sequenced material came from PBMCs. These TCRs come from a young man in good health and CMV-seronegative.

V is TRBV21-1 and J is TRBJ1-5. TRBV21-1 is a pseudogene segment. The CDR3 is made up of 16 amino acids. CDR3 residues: CASSSPRRGGDQPQHF. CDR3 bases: TGTGCCAGCAGCTCTCCCCGGAGGGGAGGGGATCAGCCCCAGCATTTT.

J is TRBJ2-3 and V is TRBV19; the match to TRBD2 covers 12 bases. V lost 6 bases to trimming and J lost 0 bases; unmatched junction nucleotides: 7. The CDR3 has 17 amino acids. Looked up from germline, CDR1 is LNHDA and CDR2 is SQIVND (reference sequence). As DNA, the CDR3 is TGTGCCAGTAGCTCTACTAGCGGGAGGCTGAGCACAGATACGCAGTATTTT. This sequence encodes CASSSTSGRLSTDTQYF.

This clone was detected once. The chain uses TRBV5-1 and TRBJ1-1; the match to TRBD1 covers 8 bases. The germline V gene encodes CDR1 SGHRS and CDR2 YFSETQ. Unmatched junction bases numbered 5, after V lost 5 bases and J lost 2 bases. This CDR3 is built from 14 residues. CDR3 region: CASSQGTGNTEAFF. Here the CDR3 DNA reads TGCGCCAGCAGTCAGGGGACAGGAAACACTGAAGCTTTCTTT.

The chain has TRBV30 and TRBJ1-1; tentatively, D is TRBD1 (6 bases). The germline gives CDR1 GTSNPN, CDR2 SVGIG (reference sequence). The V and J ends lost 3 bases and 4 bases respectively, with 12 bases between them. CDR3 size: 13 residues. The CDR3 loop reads CAWRSSGVTEAFF. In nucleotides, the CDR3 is TGTGCCTGGAGGAGTTCAGGGGTCACTGAAGCTTTCTTT.

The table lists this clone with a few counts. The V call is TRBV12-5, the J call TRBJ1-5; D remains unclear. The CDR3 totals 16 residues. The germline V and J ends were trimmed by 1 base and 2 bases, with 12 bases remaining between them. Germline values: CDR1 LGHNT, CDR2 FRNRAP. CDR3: CASGLDSRSGNQPQHF. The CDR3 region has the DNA TGTGCTAGTGGTTTGGATAGCCGCTCTGGCAATCAGCCCCAGCATTTT.

The CDR3 sequence is CASSVGTGVTGELFF. CDR3 bases: TGTGCCAGCAGCGTTGGGACAGGGGTGACCGGGGAGCTGTTTTTT. The chain has TRBV9 and TRBJ2-2, with TRBD1 identical over 10 bases. CDR1 is SGDLS and CDR2 is YYNGEE in the germline V gene. Germline trimming cut 2 bases from V and 5 bases from J; bases unmatched to any gene: 3. CDR3 length: 15 residues.

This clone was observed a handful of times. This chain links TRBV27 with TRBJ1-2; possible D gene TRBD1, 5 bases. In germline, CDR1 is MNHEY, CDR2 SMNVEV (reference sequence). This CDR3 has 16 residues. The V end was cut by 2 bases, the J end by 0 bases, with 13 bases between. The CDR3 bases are TGTGCCAGCAGTTTAAAGTGGGGACTCCCTAACTATGGCTACACCTTC. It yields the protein CASSLKWGLPNYGYTF.

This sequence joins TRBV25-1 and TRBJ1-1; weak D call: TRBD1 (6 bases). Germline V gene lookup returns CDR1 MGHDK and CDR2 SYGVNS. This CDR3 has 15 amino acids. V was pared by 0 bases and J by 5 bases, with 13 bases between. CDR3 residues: CASSEYPAGETEAFF. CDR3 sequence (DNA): TGTGCCAGCAGTGAATATCCGGCAGGGGAGACTGAAGCTTTCTTT.

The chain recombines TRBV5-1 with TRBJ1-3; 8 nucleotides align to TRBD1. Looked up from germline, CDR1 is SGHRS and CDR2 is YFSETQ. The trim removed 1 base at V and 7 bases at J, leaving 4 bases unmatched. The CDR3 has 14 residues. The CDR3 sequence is CASSLTGGSNTIYF. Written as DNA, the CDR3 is TGCGCCAGCAGCTTGACAGGGGGAAGCAACACCATATATTTT.

CDR3 DNA sequence: TGTGCCAGCTCGGGGATTGGCGGGAACGGGGAGCTGTTTTTT. Translating gives CASSGIGGNGELFF. The rearrangement joins TRBV2 to TRBJ2-2; D may be TRBD2 (6 bases). The V end lost 8 bases, the J end lost 7 bases, and 17 bases lay between the germline ends. The CDR3 is 14 amino acids. Per the germline V gene, CDR1 is SNHLY and CDR2 is FYNNEI.

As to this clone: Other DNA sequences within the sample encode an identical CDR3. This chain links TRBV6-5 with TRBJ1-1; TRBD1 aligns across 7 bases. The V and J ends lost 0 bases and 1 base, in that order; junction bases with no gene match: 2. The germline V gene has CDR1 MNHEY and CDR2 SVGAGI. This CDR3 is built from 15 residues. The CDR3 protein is CASSYSGTANTEAFF. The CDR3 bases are TGTGCCAGCAGTTACTCGGGGACAGCGAACACTGAAGCTTTCTTT.

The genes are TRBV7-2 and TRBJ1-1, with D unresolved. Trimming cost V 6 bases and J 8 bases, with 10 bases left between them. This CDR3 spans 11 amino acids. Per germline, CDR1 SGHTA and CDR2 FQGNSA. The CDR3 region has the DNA TGTGCCAGCAGGCTACTACCGGAAGCTTTCTTT. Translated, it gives CASRLLPEAFF.

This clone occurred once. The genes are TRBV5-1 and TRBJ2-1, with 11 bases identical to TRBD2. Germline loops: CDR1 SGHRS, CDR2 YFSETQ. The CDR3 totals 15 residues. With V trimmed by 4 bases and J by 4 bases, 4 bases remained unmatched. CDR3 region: CASSSSGGAYNEQFF. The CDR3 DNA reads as TGCGCCAGCAGCAGTAGCGGGGGGGCATACAATGAGCAGTTCTTC.

The CDR3 loop is CAWSLLAGGRNPFTDTQYF. CDR3 nucleotides: TGTGCCTGGAGCTTACTAGCGGGGGGCCGAAACCCCTTCACAGATACGCAGTATTTT. The V gene is TRBV30, the J gene TRBJ2-3, with 12 bases identical to TRBD2. After removal of 3 bases from V and 2 bases from J, the junction contained 15 bases not matched to a gene. The CDR3 has 19 amino acids. CDR1 GTSNPN and CDR2 SVGIG come from the germline V gene (reference sequence).

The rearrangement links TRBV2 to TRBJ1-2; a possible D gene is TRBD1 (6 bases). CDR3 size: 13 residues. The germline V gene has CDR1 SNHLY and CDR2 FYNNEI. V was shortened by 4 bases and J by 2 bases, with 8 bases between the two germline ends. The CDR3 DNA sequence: TGTGCCAGCAGTGGAGGGGGAAACTATGGCTACACCTTC. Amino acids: CASSGGGNYGYTF.

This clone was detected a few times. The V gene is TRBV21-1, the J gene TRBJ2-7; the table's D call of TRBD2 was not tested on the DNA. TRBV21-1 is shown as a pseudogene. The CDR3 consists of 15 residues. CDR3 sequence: CASSKWTSANDEQYF. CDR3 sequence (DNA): TGTGCCAGCAGCAAGTGGACTTCCGCTAACGACGAGCAGTACTTC.

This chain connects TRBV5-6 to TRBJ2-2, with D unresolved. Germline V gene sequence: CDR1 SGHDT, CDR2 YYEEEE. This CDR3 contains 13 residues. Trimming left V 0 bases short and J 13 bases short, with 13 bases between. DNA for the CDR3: TGTGCCAGCAGCTTGGCACTGGTTAGAGGGCTGTTTTTT. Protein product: CASSLALVRGLFF.

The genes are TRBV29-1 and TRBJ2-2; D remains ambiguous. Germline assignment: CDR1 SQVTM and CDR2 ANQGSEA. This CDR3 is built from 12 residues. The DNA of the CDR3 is TGCGGAGTTCCTTTCCTGGGTGGGGAGCTGTTTTTT. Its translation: CGVPFLGGELFF.

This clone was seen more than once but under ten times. In DNA form, the CDR3 reads TGTGCCAGTAACCAAAGGAGAGACTCCTACAATGAGCAGTTCTTC. It is translated as CASNQRRDSYNEQFF. V and J are TRBV27 and TRBJ2-1; D unresolved. This CDR3 has 15 amino acids. Germline V CDR1 and CDR2: MNHEY, SMNVEV (reference sequence). Deletions cut 9 bases from V and 0 bases from J, with 15 bases between.

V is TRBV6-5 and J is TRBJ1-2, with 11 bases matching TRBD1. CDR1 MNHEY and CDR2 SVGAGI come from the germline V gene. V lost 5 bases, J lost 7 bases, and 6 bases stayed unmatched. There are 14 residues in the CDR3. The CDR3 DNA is TGTGCCAGCAGTCTAGGACAGGGGGCGAGTGGCTACACCTTC. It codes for CASSLGQGASGYTF.

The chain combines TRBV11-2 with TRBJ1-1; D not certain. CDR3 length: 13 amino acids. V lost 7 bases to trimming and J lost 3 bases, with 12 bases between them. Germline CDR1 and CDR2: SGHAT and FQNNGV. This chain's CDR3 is CASTTRLDTEAFF. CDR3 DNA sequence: TGTGCCAGCACTACTCGGTTGGACACTGAAGCTTTCTTT.

The CDR3 DNA follows: TGTGCCAGCAGTCCCCTCATAGGGACAGGGGGCTCAGGGGTTACTCAGCCCCAGCATTTT. Amino acid sequence: CASSPLIGTGGSGVTQPQHF. The J gene is TRBJ1-5, the V gene TRBV27; 12 bases fit TRBD1. The CDR3 length is 20 residues. The germline V gene encodes CDR1 MNHEY and CDR2 SMNVEV (reference sequence). After removal of 5 bases from V and 6 bases from J, the junction contained 20 bases not matched to a gene.

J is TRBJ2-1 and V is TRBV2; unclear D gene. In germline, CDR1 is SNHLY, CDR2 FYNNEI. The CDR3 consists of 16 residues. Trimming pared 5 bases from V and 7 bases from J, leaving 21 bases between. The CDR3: CASSFDTDYLQNEQFF. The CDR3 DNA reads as TGTGCCAGCAGTTTTGACACGGATTATTTACAAAATGAGCAGTTCTTC.

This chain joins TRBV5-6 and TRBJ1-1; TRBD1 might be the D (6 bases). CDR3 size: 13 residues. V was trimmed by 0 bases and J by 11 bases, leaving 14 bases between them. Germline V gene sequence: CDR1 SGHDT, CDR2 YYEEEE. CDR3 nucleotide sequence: TGTGCCAGCAGCTTGGCGAGGGGGAGGGTGGCTTTCTTT. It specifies CASSLARGRVAFF.